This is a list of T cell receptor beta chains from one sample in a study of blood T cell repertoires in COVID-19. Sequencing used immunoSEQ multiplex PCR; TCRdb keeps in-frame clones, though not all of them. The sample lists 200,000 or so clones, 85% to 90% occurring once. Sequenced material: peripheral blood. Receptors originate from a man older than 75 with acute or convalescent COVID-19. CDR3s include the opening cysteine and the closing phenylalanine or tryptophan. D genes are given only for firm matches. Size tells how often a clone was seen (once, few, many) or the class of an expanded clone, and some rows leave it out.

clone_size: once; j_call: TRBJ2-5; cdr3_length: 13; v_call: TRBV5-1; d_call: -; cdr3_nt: TGCGCCAGCAGCTGGCTCCTCCAAGAGACCCAGTACTTC; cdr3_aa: CASSWLLQETQYF
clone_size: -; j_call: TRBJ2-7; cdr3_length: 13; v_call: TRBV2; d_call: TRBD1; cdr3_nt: TGTGCCAGCACCCGGGACAGGGGGTACGAGCAGTACTTC; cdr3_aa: CASTRDRGYEQYF
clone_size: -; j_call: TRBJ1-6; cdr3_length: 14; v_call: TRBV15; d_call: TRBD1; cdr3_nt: TGTGCCACCAGCATAGTTCAGGGGGATTCACCCCTCCACTTT; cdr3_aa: CATSIVQGDSPLHF
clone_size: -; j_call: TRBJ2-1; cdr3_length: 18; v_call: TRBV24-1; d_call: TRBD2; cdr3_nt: TGTGCCACCAGTGATTTGCTAGGGGACGGGACTAACCTTAATGAGCAGTTCTTC; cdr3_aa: CATSDLLGDGTNLNEQFF
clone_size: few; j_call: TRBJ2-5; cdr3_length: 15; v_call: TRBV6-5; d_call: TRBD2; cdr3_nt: TGTGCCAGCAGAGTTAGCGGGAGGGCCCCCGAGACCCAGTACTTC; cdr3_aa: CASRVSGRAPETQYF
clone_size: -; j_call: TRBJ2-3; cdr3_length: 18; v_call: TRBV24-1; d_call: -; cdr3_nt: TGTGCCACCAGTGATCACCCCGAGGCTCACAAGGCCACAGATACGCAGTATTTT; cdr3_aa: CATSDHPEAHKATDTQYF
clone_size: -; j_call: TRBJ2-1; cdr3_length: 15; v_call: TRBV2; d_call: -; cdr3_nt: TGTGCCAGCAGTGGAGATGCGGGGGCAAGGAGTGAGCAGTTCTTC; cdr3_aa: CASSGDAGARSEQFF
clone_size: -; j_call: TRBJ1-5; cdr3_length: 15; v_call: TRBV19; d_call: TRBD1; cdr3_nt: TGTGCCAGTGCCTCGGGACAGACGAGCAATCAGCCCCAGCATTTT; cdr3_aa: CASASGQTSNQPQHF
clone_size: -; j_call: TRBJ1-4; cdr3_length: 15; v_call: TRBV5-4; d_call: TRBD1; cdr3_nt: TGTGCCAGCAGCTCCAACAGGGGGCTAGATGAAAAACTGTTTTTT; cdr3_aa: CASSSNRGLDEKLFF
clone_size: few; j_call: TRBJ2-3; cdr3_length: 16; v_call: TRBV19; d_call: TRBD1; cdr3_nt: TGTGCCAGTAGTAAACAACCGGGACAGGGCACAGATACGCAGTATTTT; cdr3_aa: CASSKQPGQGTDTQYF
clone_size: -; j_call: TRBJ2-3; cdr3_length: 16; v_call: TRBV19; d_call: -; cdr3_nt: TGTGCCAGTAGTATAGAGCCTAGCGGAGGGGGAGATACGCAGTATTTT; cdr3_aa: CASSIEPSGGGDTQYF
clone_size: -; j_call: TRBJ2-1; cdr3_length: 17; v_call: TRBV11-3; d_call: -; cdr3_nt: TGTGCCAGCAGCCGCGGGGGCGGACCCAGCTCCTACAATGAGCAGTTCTTC; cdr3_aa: CASSRGGGPSSYNEQFF
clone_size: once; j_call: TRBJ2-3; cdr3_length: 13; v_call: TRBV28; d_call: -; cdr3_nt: TGTGCCAGCAGTTACTCAGGGATAGATACGCAGTATTTT; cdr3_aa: CASSYSGIDTQYF
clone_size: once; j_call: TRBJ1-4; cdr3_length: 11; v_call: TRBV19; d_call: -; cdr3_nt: TGTGCCAGTAGCCACAGTGAAAAACTGTTTTTT; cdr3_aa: CASSHSEKLFF
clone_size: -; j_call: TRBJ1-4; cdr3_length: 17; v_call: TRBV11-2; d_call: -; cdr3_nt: TGTGCCAGCAGCTTAAGTAGGACAGTAGCAACTAATGAAAAACTGTTTTTT; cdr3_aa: CASSLSRTVATNEKLFF
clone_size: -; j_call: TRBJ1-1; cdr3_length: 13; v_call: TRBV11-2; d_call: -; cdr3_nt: TGTGCCAGCAGCTACGGGGTGAACACTGAAGCTTTCTTT; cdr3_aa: CASSYGVNTEAFF
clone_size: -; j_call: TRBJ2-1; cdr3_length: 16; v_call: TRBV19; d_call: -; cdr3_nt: TGTGCCAGTACGGACTTAGGGCTTGGCTCCTACAATGAGCAGTTCTTC; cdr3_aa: CASTDLGLGSYNEQFF
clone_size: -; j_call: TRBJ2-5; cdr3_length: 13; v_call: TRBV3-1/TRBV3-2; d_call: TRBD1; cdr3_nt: TGTGCCAGCAGCTACTGGACAGGGGAGACCCAGTACTTC; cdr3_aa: CASSYWTGETQYF
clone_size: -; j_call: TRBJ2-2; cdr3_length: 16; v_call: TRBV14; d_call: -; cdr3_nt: TGTGCCAGCAGCCAAGAACCCGGGATATGGACCGGGGAGCTGTTTTTT; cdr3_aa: CASSQEPGIWTGELFF
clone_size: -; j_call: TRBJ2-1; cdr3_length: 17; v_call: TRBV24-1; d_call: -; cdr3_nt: TGTGCCACCAGTGATTCAGGCAGGGGGAGGTCCTACAATGAGCAGTTCTTC; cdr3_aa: CATSDSGRGRSYNEQFF
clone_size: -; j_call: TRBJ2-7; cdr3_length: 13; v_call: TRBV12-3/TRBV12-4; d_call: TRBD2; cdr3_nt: TGTGCCAGCAGTCCCGGGACTAGCCTAGCGCAGTACTTC; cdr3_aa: CASSPGTSLAQYF
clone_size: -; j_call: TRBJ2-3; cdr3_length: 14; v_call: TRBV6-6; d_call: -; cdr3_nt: TGTGCCAGCAGTTACGCAGGGGCGGGAGATACGCAGTATTTT; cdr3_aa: CASSYAGAGDTQYF
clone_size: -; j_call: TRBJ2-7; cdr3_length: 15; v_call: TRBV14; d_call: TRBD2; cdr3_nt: TGTGCCAGCAGCGCCCTAGCGGGCGTCTCCTACGAGCAGTACTTC; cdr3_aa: CASSALAGVSYEQYF
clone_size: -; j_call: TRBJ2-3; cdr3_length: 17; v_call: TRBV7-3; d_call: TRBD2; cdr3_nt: TGTGCCAGCAGCTTAACTTTAGCGGGACGAAGCACAGATACGCAGTATTTT; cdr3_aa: CASSLTLAGRSTDTQYF
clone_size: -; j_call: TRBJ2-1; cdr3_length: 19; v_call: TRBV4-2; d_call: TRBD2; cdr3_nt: TGTGCCAGCAGCCAAGATCTCGTGACTAGCGGGAGGGCCAAGGATGAGCAGTTCTTC; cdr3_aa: CASSQDLVTSGRAKDEQFF
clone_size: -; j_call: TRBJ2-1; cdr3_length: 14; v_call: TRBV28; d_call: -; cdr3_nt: TGTGCCAGCAGTCCTGACGGGGCCTACAATGAGCAGTTCTTC; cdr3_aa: CASSPDGAYNEQFF
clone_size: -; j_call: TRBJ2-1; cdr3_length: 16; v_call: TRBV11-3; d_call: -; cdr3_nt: TGTGCCAGCAGCTTCTTGTGGGGGGGCAATTTAAATGAGCAGTTCTTC; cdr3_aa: CASSFLWGGNLNEQFF
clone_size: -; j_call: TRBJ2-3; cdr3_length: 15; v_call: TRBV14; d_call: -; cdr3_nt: TGTGCCAGCAGCCAAGGGCAGGAAGTGATAGATACGCAGTATTTT; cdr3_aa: CASSQGQEVIDTQYF
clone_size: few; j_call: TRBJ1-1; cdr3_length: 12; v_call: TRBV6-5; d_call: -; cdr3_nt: TGTGCCAGCGGTTCTACAGGGATTGAAGCTTTCTTT; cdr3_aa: CASGSTGIEAFF
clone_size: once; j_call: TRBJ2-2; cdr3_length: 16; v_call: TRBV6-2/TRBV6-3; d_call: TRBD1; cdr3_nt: TGTGCCAGCAGTACCCCCGACAGGGGATGGAGCGGGGAGCTGTTTTTT; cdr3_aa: CASSTPDRGWSGELFF
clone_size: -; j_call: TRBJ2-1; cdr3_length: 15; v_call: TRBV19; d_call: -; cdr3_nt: TGTGCCAGTAGTAACCCAGGGTCTCTCTACAATGAGCAGTTCTTC; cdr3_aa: CASSNPGSLYNEQFF
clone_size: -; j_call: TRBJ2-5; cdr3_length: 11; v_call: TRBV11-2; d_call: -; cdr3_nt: TGTGCCAGCAGCCAGGGCGAGACCCAGTACTTC; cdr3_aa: CASSQGETQYF
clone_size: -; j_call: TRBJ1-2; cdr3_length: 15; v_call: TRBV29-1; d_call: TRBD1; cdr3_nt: TGCAGCGCACCGCGCGGGACAGACCCCAACTATGGCTACACCTTC; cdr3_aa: CSAPRGTDPNYGYTF
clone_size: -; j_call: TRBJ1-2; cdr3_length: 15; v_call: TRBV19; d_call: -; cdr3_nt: TGTGCCAGTAGTATCGCCAGCGGAACGAACTATGGCTACACCTTC; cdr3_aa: CASSIASGTNYGYTF
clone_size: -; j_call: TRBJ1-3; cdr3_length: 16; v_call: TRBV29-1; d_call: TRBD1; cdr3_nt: TGCAGCGTTTTAGGGACAGGGGCTCCCTCTGGAAACACCATATATTTT; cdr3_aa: CSVLGTGAPSGNTIYF
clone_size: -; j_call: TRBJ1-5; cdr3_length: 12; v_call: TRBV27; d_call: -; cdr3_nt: TGTGCCAGCAGTTTTTTCGGGAAACCCCAGCATTTT; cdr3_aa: CASSFFGKPQHF
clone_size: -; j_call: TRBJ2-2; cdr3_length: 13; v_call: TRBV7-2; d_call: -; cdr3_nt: TGTGCCAGCAGCCATAGCAGCTACGGGGAGCTGTTTTTT; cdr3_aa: CASSHSSYGELFF
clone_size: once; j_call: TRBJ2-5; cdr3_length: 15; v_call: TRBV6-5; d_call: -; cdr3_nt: TGTGCCAGCAGTTACTCGTGGGTAGCAGGGGAGACCCAGTACTTC; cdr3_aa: CASSYSWVAGETQYF